This is a list of T cell receptor beta chains from one sample in a study of cytotoxic CD8 clonotypes in ibrutinib-treated CLL. Sequenced by immunoSEQ multiplex PCR; TCRdb stores in-frame clones only, minus some. The data contain 110,000 to 150,000 clones, roughly 80% of them singletons. The sequencing here drew on PBMCs, taken after 12 months of ibrutinib treatment. The receptors shown here come from a human donor with chronic lymphocytic leukemia. Each CDR3 is given with its conserved first and last residue. A D gene is named only where the DNA matches it firmly. Not all rows give a size; the values are once, few, many and, for expanded clones, a class.

d_call	clone_size	v_call	j_call	cdr3_length	cdr3_nt	cdr3_aa
-	-	TRBV2	TRBJ2-4	15	TGTGCCAGCAGTGCGGGACCACACTCCAAAAACATTCAGTACTTC	CASSAGPHSKNIQYF
-	-	TRBV27	TRBJ2-3	13	TGTGCCAGCAGGCCTCGGGGCACAGATACGCAGTATTTT	CASRPRGTDTQYF
TRBD1	-	TRBV28	TRBJ1-4	15	TGTGCCAGCAGTCTCTACAGGGGGCGGGATGAAAAACTGTTTTTT	CASSLYRGRDEKLFF
-	-	TRBV5-6	TRBJ1-2	14	TGTGCCAGCAGCTTTAGCACCGGGAGCTATGGCTACACCTTC	CASSFSTGSYGYTF
-	-	TRBV5-1	TRBJ1-3	18	TGCGCCAGCAGCTTTGGTGAAGGGGGGGTTGACTCTGGAAACACCATATATTTT	CASSFGEGGVDSGNTIYF
TRBD1	-	TRBV6-1	TRBJ2-5	13	TGTGCCAGCAGTGTCCAGGGGGATGAGACCCAGTACTTC	CASSVQGDETQYF
TRBD1	many	TRBV6-4	TRBJ1-1	15	TGTGCCAGCAGCGTGGACAGGGATGTGAGCACTGAAGCTTTCTTT	CASSVDRDVSTEAFF
-	-	TRBV12-5	TRBJ1-2	17	TGTGCTAGTGGTTTGGTAACAGGGATCGACGTAAACTATGGCTACACCTTC	CASGLVTGIDVNYGYTF
-	few	TRBV27	TRBJ2-2	11	TGTGCCAGCAGTTTTCTCGGGGAGCTGTTTTTT	CASSFLGELFF
-	-	TRBV4-3	TRBJ1-1	13	TGCGCCAGCAGCCAACACCTATCCACTGAAGCTTTCTTT	CASSQHLSTEAFF
-	-	TRBV7-7	TRBJ2-3	15	TGTGCCAGCAGCCCTGGGGCCATCAGCACAGATACGCAGTATTTT	CASSPGAISTDTQYF
-	-	TRBV5-4	TRBJ2-2	13	TGTGCCAGCAGCGGAGGGGGAACCGGGGAGCTGTTTTTT	CASSGGGTGELFF
-	-	TRBV7-9	TRBJ2-7	15	TGTGCCAGCAGCCCGAGGGGGGACAGAAACTACGAGCAGTACTTC	CASSPRGDRNYEQYF
-	-	TRBV28	TRBJ1-3	15	TGTGCCAGCAGGGAGGGGCGGAGCTCTGGAAACACCATATATTTT	CASREGRSSGNTIYF
-	-	TRBV27	TRBJ2-7	13	TGTGCCAGCAGTTCTGGGACCGGATACGAGCAGTACTTC	CASSSGTGYEQYF
-	once	TRBV28	TRBJ2-2	14	TGTGCCAGCAGTTTAAAGGTTACCGCCGGGGAGCTGTTTTTT	CASSLKVTAGELFF
-	-	TRBV7-2	TRBJ2-6	18	TGTGCCAGCAGCTTCCGCACAGTGGGGGAATCTGGGGCCAACGTCCTGACTTTC	CASSFRTVGESGANVLTF
TRBD1	-	TRBV30	TRBJ1-6	12	TGTGCCTTGGGACAGCATAATTCACCCCTCCACTTT	CALGQHNSPLHF
-	once	TRBV19	TRBJ2-1	13	TGTGCCAGTAGTATATTCGGGTCCCATGAGCAGTTCTTC	CASSIFGSHEQFF
TRBD2	-	TRBV19	TRBJ2-7	15	TGTGCCAGTAGTGCCGGACTAGCGGGAGAGAGGGAGCAGTACTTC	CASSAGLAGEREQYF
-	-	TRBV27	TRBJ2-5	13	TGTGCCAGCAGTTTTCCGGGTCTGGGGACCCAGTACTTC	CASSFPGLGTQYF
TRBD2	-	TRBV5-1	TRBJ2-1	16	TGCGCCAGCAGCTTGGCCCTAGCGGGAGATTTAGATGAGCAGTTCTTC	CASSLALAGDLDEQFF
-	-	TRBV5-5	TRBJ2-7	14	TGTGCCAGCAGTTACCGGGACATCGAGTACGAGCAGTACTTC	CASSYRDIEYEQYF
-	-	TRBV19	TRBJ2-7	14	TGTGCCAGTAGTATCATCGGACAGAATTACGAGCAGTACTTC	CASSIIGQNYEQYF
-	-	TRBV18	TRBJ1-6	14	TGTGCCAGCTCACCGGGACCTTATAATTCACCCCTCCACTTT	CASSPGPYNSPLHF
-	-	TRBV11-2	TRBJ2-3	16	TGTGCCAGCAGCTCGACCGGGACAAGTAGCACAGATACGCAGTATTTT	CASSSTGTSSTDTQYF
-	-	TRBV5-6	TRBJ2-5	15	TGTGCCAGCAGCTTCTTGGACCCGATCCAAGAGACCCAGTACTTC	CASSFLDPIQETQYF
TRBD1	few	TRBV6-6	TRBJ1-1	15	TGTGCCAGCAGTCCCCCGACAGGGTGGAACACTGAAGCTTTCTTT	CASSPPTGWNTEAFF
-	few	TRBV19	TRBJ1-2	14	TGTGCCAGTAGTTCCGGGGCCAGTAGCTATGGCTACACCTTC	CASSSGASSYGYTF
-	-	TRBV6-1	TRBJ2-1	11	TGTGCCAGCAGTACCCGGGGTGAGCAGTTCTTC	CASSTRGEQFF
-	-	TRBV4-2	TRBJ1-1	17	TGTGCCAGCAAACCACCCGGGACACTGACGTCGAACACTGAAGCTTTCTTT	CASKPPGTLTSNTEAFF
TRBD2	-	TRBV4-3	TRBJ2-1	16	TGCGCCAGCAGCCAAGCCCTAGCGGGAGGGAGGTATGAGCAGTTCTTC	CASSQALAGGRYEQFF
TRBD2	-	TRBV7-2	TRBJ2-1	14	TGTGCCAGCAGCTTAGACGGGACTAGGGGTCTATCTATCTTC	CASSLDGTRGLSIF
-	-	TRBV7-3	TRBJ1-3	14	TGTGCCAGCAGCCCGCAGGGTTTTGGAAACACCATATATTTT	CASSPQGFGNTIYF
-	-	TRBV4-2	TRBJ2-6	18	TGTGCCAGCAGCCAAGAGGCCGGCAGGTCCGTCCTGGCCAACGTCCTGACTTTC	CASSQEAGRSVLANVLTF
-	-	TRBV13	TRBJ2-3	16	TGTGCCAGCAGCTCTCCTCTGCTAGCGTTAACAGATACGCAGTATTTT	CASSSPLLALTDTQYF
-	-	TRBV30	TRBJ2-1	11	TGTGCCTCACTAGGTGTGGTTGAGCAGTTCTTC	CASLGVVEQFF
-	-	TRBV15	TRBJ1-2	15	TGTGCCACCAGCAGAGACCGGGTTCGGGGAATGGGCTACACCTTC	CATSRDRVRGMGYTF
TRBD1	few	TRBV4-2	TRBJ1-2	15	TGTGCCAGCAGCCCCAACCGGGACAGGGGGCCCGGCTACACCTTC	CASSPNRDRGPGYTF
-	-	TRBV7-2	TRBJ2-3	15	TGTGCCAGCAGCTCCTCTAGCGTACGCACAGATACGCAGTATTTT	CASSSSSVRTDTQYF
TRBD1	-	TRBV18	TRBJ2-3	13	TGTGCCAGCTCCAACAGGGGTGTAGATACGCAGTATTTT	CASSNRGVDTQYF
TRBD1	-	TRBV5-8	TRBJ1-2	15	TGTGCCAGCAGCGCCCGGGACAGGGTATATGAAGGCTACACCTTC	CASSARDRVYEGYTF
TRBD1	-	TRBV2	TRBJ1-1	14	TGTGCCAGCAGTGGGACAGGGGGGAATCCTGAAGCTTTCTTT	CASSGTGGNPEAFF
TRBD1	-	TRBV19	TRBJ2-6	17	TGTGCCAGTAGGCCGGGACAGGGAAGCTCTGGGGCCAACGTCCTGACTTTC	CASRPGQGSSGANVLTF
-	-	TRBV7-2	TRBJ1-6	15	TGTGCCAGCAGCATCCGTGGAGGGGATAATTCACCCCTCCACTTT	CASSIRGGDNSPLHF
-	many	TRBV28	TRBJ1-4	15	TGTGCCAGCAGTCCCAGGCAGGCGAGTAATGAAAAACTGTTTTTT	CASSPRQASNEKLFF
TRBD1	-	TRBV19	TRBJ1-6	19	TGTGCCAGTAGTCCACCCATACGACAGGGAGTTTATCGGAGCTCACCCCTCCACTTT	CASSPPIRQGVYRSSPLHF
TRBD1	few	TRBV28	TRBJ1-1	13	TGTGCCAGCAGTTTATACAGGGGCGGGGAAGCTTTCTTT	CASSLYRGGEAFF
-	few	TRBV27	TRBJ2-7	15	TGTGCCAGCAGTTTTTCGCAGGGTCTCTCCTACGAGCAGTACTTC	CASSFSQGLSYEQYF
-	-	TRBV7-8	TRBJ1-1	11	TGTGCCAGCAGCCGGAGCACTGAAGCTTTCTTT	CASSRSTEAFF
-	-	TRBV10-3	TRBJ2-2	14	TGTGCCATCAGGGGACAAGTAAACACCGGGGAGCTGTTTTTT	CAIRGQVNTGELFF